This TCR beta chain was captured in a study of blood T cell repertoires in COVID-19. Study-wide context: The origin of the acute and convalescent COVID-19 samples was the United States, Italy and Spain. PBMCs, B-cell-depleted T cells, or T cells were the source of the cDNA or gDNA that made up the material.

Original analysis: By means of reference gene primer amplification, nucleated cell counts were estimated. Sequenced by immunoSEQ multiplex PCR; TCRdb stores in-frame clones only, minus some. V and J calls and clone size are as listed in that table; D and trimming were resolved from the DNA. This table has 200,000 to 250,000 clones, approximately 80% appearing once. The source material was peripheral blood. The TCR comes from a woman in her thirties or forties who had recovered from COVID-19.

CDR3 bases: TGTGCCAGCAGCTTAGCTGTCGCAGGTGATAGCAATCAGCCCCAGCATTTT. Protein sequence: CASSLAVAGDSNQPQHF. The V gene is TRBV7-9, the J gene TRBJ1-5; no firm D call. Trimming pared 0 bases from V and 0 bases from J, leaving 12 bases between. The CDR3 is 17 residues long. Germline CDR1 and CDR2: SEHNR and FQNEAQ (reference sequence).